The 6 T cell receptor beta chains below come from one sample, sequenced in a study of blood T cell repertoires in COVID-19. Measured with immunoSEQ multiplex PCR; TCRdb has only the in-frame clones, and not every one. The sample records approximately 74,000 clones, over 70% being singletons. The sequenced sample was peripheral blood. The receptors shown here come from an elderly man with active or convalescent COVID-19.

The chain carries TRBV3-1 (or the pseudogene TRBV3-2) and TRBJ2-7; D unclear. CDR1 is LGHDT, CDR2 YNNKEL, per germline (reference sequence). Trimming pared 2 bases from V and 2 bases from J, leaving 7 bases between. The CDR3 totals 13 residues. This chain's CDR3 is CASSQRGTYEQYF. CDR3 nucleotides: TGTGCCAGCAGCCAACGTGGCACCTACGAGCAGTACTTC.

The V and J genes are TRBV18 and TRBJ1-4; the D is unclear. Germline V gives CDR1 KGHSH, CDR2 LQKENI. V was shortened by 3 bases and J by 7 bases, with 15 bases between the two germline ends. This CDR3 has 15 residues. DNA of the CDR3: TGTGCCAGCTCACCCCCGGGTTCCGGAGTTGAAAAACTGTTTTTT. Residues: CASSPPGSGVEKLFF.

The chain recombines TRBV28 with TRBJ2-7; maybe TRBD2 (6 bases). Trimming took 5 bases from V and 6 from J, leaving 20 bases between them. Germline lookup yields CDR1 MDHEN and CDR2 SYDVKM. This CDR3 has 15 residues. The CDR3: CASSPPGEVRSEQYF. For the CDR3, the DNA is TGTGCCAGCAGTCCGCCGGGGGAGGTTCGTTCCGAGCAGTACTTC. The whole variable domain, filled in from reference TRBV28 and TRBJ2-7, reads DVKVTQSSRYLVKRTGEKVFLECVQDMDHENMFWYRQDPGLGLRLIYFSYDVKMKEKGDIPEGYSVSREKKERFSLILESASTNQTSMYLCASSPPGEVRSEQYFGPGTRLTVT.

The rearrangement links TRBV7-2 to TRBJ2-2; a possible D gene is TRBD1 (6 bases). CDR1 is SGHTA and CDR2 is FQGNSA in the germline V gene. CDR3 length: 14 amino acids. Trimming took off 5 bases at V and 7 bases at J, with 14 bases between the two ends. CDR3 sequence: CASSPRTVRGELFF. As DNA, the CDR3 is TGTGCCAGCAGCCCTCGGACAGTCCGCGGGGAGCTGTTTTTT.

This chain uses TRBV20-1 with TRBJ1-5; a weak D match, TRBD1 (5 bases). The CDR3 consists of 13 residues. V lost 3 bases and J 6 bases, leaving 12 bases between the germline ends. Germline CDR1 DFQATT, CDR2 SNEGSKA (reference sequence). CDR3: CSASGQGSQPQHF. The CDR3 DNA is TGCAGTGCTAGTGGTCAGGGAAGTCAGCCCCAGCATTTT.

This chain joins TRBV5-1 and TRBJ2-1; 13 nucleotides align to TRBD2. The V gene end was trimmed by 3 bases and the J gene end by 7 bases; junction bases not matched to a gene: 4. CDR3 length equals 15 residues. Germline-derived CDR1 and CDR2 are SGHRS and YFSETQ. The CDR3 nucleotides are TGCGCCAGCAGCTGGGGGACTAGCGGGGCAAATGAGCAGTTCTTC. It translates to CASSWGTSGANEQFF. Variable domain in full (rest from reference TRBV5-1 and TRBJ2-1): KAGVTQTPRYLIKTRGQQVTLSCSPISGHRSVSWYQQTPGQGLQFLFEYFSETQRNKGNFPGRFSGRQFSNSRSEMNVSTLELGDSALYLCASSWGTSGANEQFFGPGTRLTVL.